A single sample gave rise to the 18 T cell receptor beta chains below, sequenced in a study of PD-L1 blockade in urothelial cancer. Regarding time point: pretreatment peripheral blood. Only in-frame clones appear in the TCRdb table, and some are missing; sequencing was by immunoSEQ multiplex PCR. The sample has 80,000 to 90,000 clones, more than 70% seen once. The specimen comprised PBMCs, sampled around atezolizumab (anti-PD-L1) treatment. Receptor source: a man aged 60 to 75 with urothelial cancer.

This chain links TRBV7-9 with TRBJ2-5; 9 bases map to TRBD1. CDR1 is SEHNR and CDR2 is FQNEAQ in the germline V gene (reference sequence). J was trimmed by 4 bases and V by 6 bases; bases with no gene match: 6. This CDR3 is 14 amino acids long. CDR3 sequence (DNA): TGTGCCAGCAGGACGACAGGGGGAGGAGAGACCCAGTACTTC. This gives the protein CASRTTGGGETQYF.

CDR3 loop: CSVGTSGGYNEQFF. CDR3 coding DNA: TGCAGCGTTGGCACTAGCGGGGGGTACAATGAGCAGTTCTTC. The chain recombines TRBV29-1 with TRBJ2-1; 12 positions match TRBD2. Trimming cost V 4 bases and J 4 bases; bases outside gene matches: 2. The CDR3 length is 14 residues. Germline V gene sequence: CDR1 SQVTM, CDR2 ANQGSEA.

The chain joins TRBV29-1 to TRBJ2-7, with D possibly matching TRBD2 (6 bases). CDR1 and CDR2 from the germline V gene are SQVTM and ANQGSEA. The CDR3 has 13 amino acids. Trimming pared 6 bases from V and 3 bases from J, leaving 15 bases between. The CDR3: CSVRTTAGYEQYF. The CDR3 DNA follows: TGCAGCGTCCGGACTACGGCCGGCTACGAGCAGTACTTC.

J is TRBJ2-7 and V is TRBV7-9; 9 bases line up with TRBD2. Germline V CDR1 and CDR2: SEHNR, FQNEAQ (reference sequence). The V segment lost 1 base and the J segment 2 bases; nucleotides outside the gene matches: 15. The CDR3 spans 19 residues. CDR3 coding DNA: TGTGCCAGCAGCTTAGGCCTAGCGGGGCCCACTGCCATCCCCTACGAGCAGTACTTC. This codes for CASSLGLAGPTAIPYEQYF.

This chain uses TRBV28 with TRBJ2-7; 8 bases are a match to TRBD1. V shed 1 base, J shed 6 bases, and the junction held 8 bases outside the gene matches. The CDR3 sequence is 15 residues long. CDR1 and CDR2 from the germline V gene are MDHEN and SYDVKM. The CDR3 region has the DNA TGTGCCAGCAGTTTATTTCAGGCGGGACAGGTCGAGCAGTACTTC. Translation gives CASSLFQAGQVEQYF.

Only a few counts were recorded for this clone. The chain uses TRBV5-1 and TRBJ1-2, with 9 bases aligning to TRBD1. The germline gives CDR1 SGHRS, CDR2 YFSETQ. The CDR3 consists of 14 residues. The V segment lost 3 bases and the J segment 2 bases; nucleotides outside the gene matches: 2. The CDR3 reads CASSSGTGNYGYTF. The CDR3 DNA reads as TGCGCCAGCAGCTCCGGGACAGGGAACTATGGCTACACCTTC.

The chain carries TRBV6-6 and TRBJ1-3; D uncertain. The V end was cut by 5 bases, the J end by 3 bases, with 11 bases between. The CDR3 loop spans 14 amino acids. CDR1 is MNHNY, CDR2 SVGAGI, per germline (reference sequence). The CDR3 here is CASSLSGHGNTIYF. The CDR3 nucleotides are TGTGCCAGCAGTCTGTCAGGCCATGGAAACACCATATATTTT.

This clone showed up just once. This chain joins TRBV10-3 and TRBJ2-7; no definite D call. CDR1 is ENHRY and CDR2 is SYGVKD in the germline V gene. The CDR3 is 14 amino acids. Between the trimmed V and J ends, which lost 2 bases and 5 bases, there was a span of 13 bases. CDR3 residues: CAISEHPQAHEQYF. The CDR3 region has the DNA TGTGCCATCAGTGAGCACCCCCAGGCCCACGAGCAGTACTTC.

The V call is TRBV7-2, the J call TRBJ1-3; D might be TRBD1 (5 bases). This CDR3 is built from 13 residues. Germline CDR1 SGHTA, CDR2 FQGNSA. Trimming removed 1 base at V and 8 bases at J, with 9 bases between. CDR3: CASSLVIGDTIYF. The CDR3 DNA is TGTGCCAGCAGCTTAGTAATAGGGGACACCATATATTTT. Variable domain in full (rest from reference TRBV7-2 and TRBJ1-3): GAGVSQSPSNKVTEKGKDVELRCDPISGHTALYWYRQSLGQGLEFLIYFQGNSAPDKSGLPSDRFSAERTGGSVSTLTIQRTQQEDSAVYLCASSLVIGDTIYFGEGSWLTVV.

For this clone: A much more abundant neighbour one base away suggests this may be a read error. The chain's CDR3 is CAGTSGRHEQYF. The CDR3 coding sequence is TGTGCCGGCACCTCAGGGCGCCACGAGCAGTACTTC. V is TRBV6-1 and J is TRBJ2-7; D perhaps matches TRBD1 (5 bases). Germline V gives CDR1 MNHNS, CDR2 SASEGT. V lost 11 bases, J lost 5 bases, and 16 bases lay in between. The CDR3 is made up of 12 amino acids.

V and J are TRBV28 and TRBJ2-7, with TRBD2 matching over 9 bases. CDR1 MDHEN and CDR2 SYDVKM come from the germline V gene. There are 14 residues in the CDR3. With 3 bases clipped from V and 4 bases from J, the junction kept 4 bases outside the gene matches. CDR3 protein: CASSFVAGGYEQYF. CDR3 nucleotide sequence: TGTGCCAGCAGTTTTGTGGCGGGAGGGTACGAGCAGTACTTC.

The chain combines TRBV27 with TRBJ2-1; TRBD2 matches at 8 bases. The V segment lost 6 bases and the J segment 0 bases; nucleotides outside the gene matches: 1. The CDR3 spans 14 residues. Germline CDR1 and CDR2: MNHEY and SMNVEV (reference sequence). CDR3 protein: CASRSGSSYNEQFF. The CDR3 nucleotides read TGTGCCAGCAGAAGCGGGAGCTCCTACAATGAGCAGTTCTTC.

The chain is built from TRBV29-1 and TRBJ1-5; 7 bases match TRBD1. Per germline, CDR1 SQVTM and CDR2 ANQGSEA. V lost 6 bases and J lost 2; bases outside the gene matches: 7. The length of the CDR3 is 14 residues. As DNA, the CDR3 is TGCAGCGTCGTGACAGGGCCAGGCAATCAGCCCCAGCATTTT. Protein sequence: CSVVTGPGNQPQHF.

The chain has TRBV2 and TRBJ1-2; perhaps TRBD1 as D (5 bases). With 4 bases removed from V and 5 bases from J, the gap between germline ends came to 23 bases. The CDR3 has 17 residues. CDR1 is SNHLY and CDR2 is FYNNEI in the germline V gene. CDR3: CASSAARTGLLGYGYTF. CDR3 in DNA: TGTGCCAGCAGTGCAGCAAGAACGGGACTCCTGGGTTATGGCTACACCTTC.

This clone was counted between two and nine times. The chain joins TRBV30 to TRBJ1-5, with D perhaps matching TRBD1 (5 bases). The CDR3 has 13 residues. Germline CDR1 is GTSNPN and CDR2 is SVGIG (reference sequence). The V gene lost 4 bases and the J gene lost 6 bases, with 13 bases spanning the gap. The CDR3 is CAWTGTSSQPQHF. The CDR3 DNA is TGTGCCTGGACCGGGACTTCGAGTCAGCCCCAGCATTTT.

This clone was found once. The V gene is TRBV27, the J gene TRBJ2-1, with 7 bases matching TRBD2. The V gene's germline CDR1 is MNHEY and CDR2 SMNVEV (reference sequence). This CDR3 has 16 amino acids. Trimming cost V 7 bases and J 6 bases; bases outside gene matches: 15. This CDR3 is CASKALREFSLNEQFF. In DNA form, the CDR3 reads TGTGCCAGCAAGGCCTTGCGGGAGTTTTCCCTCAATGAGCAGTTCTTC.

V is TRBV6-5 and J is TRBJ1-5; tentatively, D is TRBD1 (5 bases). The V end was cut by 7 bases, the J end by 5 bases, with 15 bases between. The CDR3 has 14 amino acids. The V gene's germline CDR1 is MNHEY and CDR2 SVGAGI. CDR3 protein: CASTETEGYQPQHF. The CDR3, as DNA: TGTGCCAGCACGGAGACAGAAGGTTATCAGCCCCAGCATTTT.

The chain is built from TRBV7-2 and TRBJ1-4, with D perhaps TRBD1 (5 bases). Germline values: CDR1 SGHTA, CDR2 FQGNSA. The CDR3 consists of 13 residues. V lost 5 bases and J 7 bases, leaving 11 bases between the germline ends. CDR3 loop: CASSPTQGEKLFF. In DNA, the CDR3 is TGTGCCAGCAGCCCGACGCAGGGTGAAAAACTGTTTTTT.